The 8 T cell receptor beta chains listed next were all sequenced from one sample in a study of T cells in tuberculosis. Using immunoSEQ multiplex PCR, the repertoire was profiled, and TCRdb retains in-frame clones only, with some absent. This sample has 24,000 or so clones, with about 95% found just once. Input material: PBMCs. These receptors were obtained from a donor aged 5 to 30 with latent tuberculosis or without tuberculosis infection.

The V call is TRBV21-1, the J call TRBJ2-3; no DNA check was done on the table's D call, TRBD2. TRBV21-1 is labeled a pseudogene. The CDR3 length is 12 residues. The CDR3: CARAGGTDTQYF. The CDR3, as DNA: TGTGCCAGAGCCGGGGGTACAGATACGCAGTATTTT.

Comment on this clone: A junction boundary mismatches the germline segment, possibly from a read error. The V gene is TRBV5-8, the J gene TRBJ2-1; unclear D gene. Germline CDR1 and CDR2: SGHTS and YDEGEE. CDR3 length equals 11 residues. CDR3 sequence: CASSLPEEPFF. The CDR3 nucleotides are TGTGCCAGCAGCCTCCCCGAGGAGCCGTTCTTC.

CDR3 coding DNA: TGTGCCGCCGCGGCGGGTCAGCTCCTGGAGACCCAGTACTTC. Its protein is CAAAAGQLLETQYF. The chain uses TRBV30 and TRBJ2-5; a possible D gene is TRBD2 (5 bases). Germline V gene lookup returns CDR1 GTSNPN and CDR2 SVGIG (reference sequence). The CDR3 runs to 14 residues. V was clipped by 8 bases and J by 5 bases, with 21 bases between them.

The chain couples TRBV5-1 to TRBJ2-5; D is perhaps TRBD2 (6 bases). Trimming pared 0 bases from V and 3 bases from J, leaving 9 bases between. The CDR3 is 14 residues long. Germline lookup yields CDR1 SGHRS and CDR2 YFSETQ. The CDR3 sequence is CASSLGLGKETQYF. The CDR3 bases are TGCGCCAGCAGCTTGGGACTAGGTAAAGAGACCCAGTACTTC.

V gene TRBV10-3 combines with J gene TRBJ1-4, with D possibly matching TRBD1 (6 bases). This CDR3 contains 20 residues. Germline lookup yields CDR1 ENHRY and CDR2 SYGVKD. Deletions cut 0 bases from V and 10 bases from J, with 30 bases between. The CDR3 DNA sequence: TGTGCCATCAGTGAGTCGGCAAAGGGTGTTTCTTCTCCGACAGGCCCAAAACTGTTTTTT. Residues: CAISESAKGVSSPTGPKLFF.

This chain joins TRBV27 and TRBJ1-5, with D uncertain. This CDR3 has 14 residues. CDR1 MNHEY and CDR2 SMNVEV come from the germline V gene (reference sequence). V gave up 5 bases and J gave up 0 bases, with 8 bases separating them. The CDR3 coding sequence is TGTGCCAGCAGTCAGGACTATAGCAATCAGCCCCAGCATTTT. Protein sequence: CASSQDYSNQPQHF.

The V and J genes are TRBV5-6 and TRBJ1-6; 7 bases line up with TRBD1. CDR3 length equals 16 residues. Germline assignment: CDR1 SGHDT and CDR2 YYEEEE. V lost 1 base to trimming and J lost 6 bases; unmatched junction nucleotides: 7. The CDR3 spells CASSLRQGVRNSPLHF. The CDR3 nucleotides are TGTGCCAGCAGCTTGCGGCAGGGGGTTCGTAATTCACCCCTCCACTTT.

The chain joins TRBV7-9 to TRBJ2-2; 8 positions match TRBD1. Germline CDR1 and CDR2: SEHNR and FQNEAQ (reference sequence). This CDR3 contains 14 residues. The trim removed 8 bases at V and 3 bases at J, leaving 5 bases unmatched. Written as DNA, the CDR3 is TGTGCCAGCCAGGGCAGGGGGCACACCGGGGAGCTGTTTTTT. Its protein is CASQGRGHTGELFF. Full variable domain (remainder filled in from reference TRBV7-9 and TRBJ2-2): DTGVSQNPRHKITKRGQNVTFRCDPISEHNRLYWYRQTLGQGPEFLTYFQNEAQLEKSRLLSDRFSAERPKGSFSTLEIQRTEQGDSAMYLCASQGRGHTGELFFGEGSRLTVL.